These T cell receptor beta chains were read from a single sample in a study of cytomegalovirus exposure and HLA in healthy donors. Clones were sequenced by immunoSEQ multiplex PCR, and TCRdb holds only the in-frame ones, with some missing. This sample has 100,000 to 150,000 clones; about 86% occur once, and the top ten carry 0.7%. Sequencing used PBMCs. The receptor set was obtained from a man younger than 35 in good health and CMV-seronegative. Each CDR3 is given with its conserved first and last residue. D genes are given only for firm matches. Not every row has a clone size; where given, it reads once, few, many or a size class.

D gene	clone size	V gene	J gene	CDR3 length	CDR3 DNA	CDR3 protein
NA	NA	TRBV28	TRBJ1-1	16	TGTGCCAGCAACTACCCTGGGGCAGTCTTTAAAACTGAAGCTTTCTTT	CASNYPGAVFKTEAFF
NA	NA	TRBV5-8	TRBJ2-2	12	TGTGCCAGCAGCTTGGCGTACGGGGAGCTGTTTTTT	CASSLAYGELFF
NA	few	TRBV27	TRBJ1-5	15	TGTGCCAGCAGAGCCTCAGGTGGAGGGAATCAGCCCCAGCATTTT	CASRASGGGNQPQHF
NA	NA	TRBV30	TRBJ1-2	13	TGTGCCTGGAATCCAGCGTTTGGAGTTGGCTACACCTTC	CAWNPAFGVGYTF
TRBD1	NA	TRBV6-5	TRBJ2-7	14	TGTGCCAGCAGTCCGGGACAGGGTTCCTACGAGCAGTACTTC	CASSPGQGSYEQYF
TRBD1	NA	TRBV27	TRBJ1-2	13	TGTGCCAGCAGCCCTGGACAGGCGCATGGCTACACCTTC	CASSPGQAHGYTF
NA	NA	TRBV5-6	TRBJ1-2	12	TGTGCCAGCAGCTTGCCAGGGAATCTCTACACCTTC	CASSLPGNLYTF
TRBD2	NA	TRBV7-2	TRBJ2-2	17	TGTGCCAGCAGCATATCCCGCCTAGCGGTTAACACCGGGGAGCTGTTTTTT	CASSISRLAVNTGELFF
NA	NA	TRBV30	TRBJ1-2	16	TGTGCCTGGAGTGTACGGGATGGCTTGGGGTACTATGGCTACACCTTC	CAWSVRDGLGYYGYTF
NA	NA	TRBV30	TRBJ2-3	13	TGTGCCTGGAGTAAAGCTAGCCCAGATACGCAGTATTTT	CAWSKASPDTQYF
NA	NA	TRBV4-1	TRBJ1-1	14	TGCGCCAGCAGCCCTAGGGGATTGAACACTGAAGCTTTCTTT	CASSPRGLNTEAFF
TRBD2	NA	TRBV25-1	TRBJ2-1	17	TGTGCCAGCAGTGTCCTCTCCGGGACTAGCGGGGTAAATGAGCAGTTCTTC	CASSVLSGTSGVNEQFF
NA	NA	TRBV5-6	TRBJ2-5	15	TGTGCCAGCAGTCGCCTGACTTCTAGCCAAGAGACCCAGTACTTC	CASSRLTSSQETQYF
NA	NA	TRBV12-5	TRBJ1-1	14	TGTGCTAGTGGTTTAGTAGGGGGAGTTGCTGAAGCTTTCTTT	CASGLVGGVAEAFF
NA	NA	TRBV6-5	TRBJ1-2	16	TGTGCCAGCAGTTACTTTACCCAGACAGTTAACTATGGCTACACCTTC	CASSYFTQTVNYGYTF
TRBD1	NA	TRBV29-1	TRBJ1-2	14	TGCAGCGTTCCCCGACAGGGAGGAGACTATGGCTACACCTTC	CSVPRQGGDYGYTF
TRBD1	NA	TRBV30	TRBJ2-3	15	TGTGCCTGGAGTAGGACAGGGGCTAGCACAGATACGCAGTATTTT	CAWSRTGASTDTQYF
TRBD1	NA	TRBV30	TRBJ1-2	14	TGTGCCTGGAGGGGACAGGGCTTGGGCTATGGCTACACCTTC	CAWRGQGLGYGYTF
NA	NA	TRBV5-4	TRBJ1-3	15	TGTGCCAGCAGACCTAAAGGGGATACTGGAAACACCATATATTTT	CASRPKGDTGNTIYF
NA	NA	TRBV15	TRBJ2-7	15	TGTGCCACCAGCAGAGAAGCAGGGCTCGGTTACGAGCAGTACTTC	CATSREAGLGYEQYF
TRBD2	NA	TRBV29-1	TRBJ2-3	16	TGCAGCGGGGTCCGGGGGGACGGACCGTTAGCAGATACGCAGTATTTT	CSGVRGDGPLADTQYF
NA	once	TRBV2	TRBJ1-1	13	TGTGCCAGCAGTGTCCTGGGAGGATACGAAGCTTTCTTT	CASSVLGGYEAFF
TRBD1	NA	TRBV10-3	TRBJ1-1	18	TGTGCCATCCGTAACCTTGGTCGGGAGGGGGCGATGGACGCTGAAGCTTTCTTT	CAIRNLGREGAMDAEAFF
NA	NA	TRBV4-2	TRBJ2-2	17	TGTGCCAGCAGCCAAGATCCGAGGCACCAGAACACCGGGGAGCTGTTTTTT	CASSQDPRHQNTGELFF
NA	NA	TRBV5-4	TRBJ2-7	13	TGTGCCAGCAGCTTGGCCGGTCCCTACGAGCAGTACTTC	CASSLAGPYEQYF
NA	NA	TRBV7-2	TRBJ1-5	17	TGTGCCAGCAGCTTAGTTGGAGGAGCGGGGGGCAATCAGCCCCAGCATTTT	CASSLVGGAGGNQPQHF
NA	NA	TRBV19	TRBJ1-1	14	TGTGCCAGTACTCCCCGGGAAATGAACACTGAAGCTTTCTTT	CASTPREMNTEAFF
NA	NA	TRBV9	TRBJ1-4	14	TGTGCCAGCAGTCCACAGATGCCTAATGAAAAACTGTTTTTT	CASSPQMPNEKLFF
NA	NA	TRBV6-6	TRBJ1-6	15	TGTGCCAGCAGTTACGAGACAGGTTATAATTCACCCCTCCACTTT	CASSYETGYNSPLHF
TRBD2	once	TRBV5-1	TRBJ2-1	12	TGCGCCAGCCGCCGCGGGGGGGCCACCCCGTTCTTC	CASRRGGATPFF
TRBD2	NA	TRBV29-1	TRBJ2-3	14	TGCAGCGTTGTGCGGACTAGCGGCACAGATACGCAGTATTTT	CSVVRTSGTDTQYF
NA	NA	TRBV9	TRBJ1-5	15	TGTGCCAGCAGCGTAGATCAGGGAAGCAATCAGCCCCAGCATTTT	CASSVDQGSNQPQHF
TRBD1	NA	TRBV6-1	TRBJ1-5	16	TGTGCCAGCAGTGAACGGACAGGGGTAAGCGGTCAGCCCCAGCATTTT	CASSERTGVSGQPQHF
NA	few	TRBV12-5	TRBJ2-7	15	TGTGCTAGTGGTTTGGGGACAGCGTCAACCTACGAGCAGTACTTC	CASGLGTASTYEQYF
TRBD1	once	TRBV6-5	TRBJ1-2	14	TGTGCCAGCAGTTACCTAACAGGGGGGGATGGCTACACCTTC	CASSYLTGGDGYTF
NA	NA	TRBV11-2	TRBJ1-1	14	TGTGCCAGCAGCTTAAATGGCTTGAACACTGAAGCTTTCTTT	CASSLNGLNTEAFF
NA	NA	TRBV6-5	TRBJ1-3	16	TGTGCCAGCAGTTACATCGGTCCCTCTCTGGGAAACACCATATATTTT	CASSYIGPSLGNTIYF
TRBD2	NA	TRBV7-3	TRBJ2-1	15	TGTGCCAGCAGCCCCCCCGGGACTAGCACCAATGAGCAGTTCTTC	CASSPPGTSTNEQFF
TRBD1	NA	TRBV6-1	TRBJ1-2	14	TGTGCCAGCAGTTCAGGACAGGGGGTTAGTGGCTACACCTTC	CASSSGQGVSGYTF
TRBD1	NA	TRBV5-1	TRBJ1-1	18	TGCGCCAGCAGCTATCCCCGACAGGGGGTTGGTGGTGGCACTGAAGCTTTCTTT	CASSYPRQGVGGGTEAFF
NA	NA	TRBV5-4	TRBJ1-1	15	TGTGCCAGCAGCACCCGGGACAAGATAAACACTGAAGCTTTCTTT	CASSTRDKINTEAFF
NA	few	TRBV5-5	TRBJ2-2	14	TGTGCCAGCAGCACGGACTGGGGCACCGGGGAGCTGTTTTTT	CASSTDWGTGELFF
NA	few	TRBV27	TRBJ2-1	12	TGTGCCAGCAGTTCCCAGGGGGGTGAGCAGTTCTTC	CASSSQGGEQFF
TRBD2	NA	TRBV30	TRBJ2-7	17	TGTGCCTGGAGCCCATGGGGACTAGCGGGGGGATCCTACGAGCAGTACTTC	CAWSPWGLAGGSYEQYF
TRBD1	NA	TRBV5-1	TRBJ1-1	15	TGCGCCAGCAGCTCGTCGGGGACAGCGAACACTGAAGCTTTCTTT	CASSSSGTANTEAFF
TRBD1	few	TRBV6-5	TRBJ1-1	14	TGTGCCAGCAGACCGGGACAGGGGCGGCCTGAAGCTTTCTTT	CASRPGQGRPEAFF
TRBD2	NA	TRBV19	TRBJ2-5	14	TGTGCCAGTAGTATCGTTGCGGGGGGGGAGACCCAGTACTTC	CASSIVAGGETQYF
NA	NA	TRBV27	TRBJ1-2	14	TGTGCCAGCAGTTTTGCAGGGAGGACCTATGGCTACACCTTC	CASSFAGRTYGYTF
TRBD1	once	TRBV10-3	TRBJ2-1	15	TGTGCCATCAGTGTACCGGGACAGGGGTTGAATGAGCAGTTCTTC	CAISVPGQGLNEQFF
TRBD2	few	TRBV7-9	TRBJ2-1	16	TGTGCCAGCAGCGCGGGACTAGCGGAGCTCTACAATGAGCAGTTCTTC	CASSAGLAELYNEQFF
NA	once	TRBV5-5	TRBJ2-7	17	TGTGCCAGCAGCCCCCCATTAGGACACCCCAGCACCTACGAGCAGTACTTC	CASSPPLGHPSTYEQYF
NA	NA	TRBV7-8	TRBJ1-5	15	TGTGCCAGCAGCCTCCAGGGAAATAGCAATCAGCCCCAGCATTTT	CASSLQGNSNQPQHF
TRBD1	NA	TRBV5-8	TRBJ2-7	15	TGTGCCAGCAGCTTGGTCGGGACAGGGGTCGACGAGCAGTACTTC	CASSLVGTGVDEQYF